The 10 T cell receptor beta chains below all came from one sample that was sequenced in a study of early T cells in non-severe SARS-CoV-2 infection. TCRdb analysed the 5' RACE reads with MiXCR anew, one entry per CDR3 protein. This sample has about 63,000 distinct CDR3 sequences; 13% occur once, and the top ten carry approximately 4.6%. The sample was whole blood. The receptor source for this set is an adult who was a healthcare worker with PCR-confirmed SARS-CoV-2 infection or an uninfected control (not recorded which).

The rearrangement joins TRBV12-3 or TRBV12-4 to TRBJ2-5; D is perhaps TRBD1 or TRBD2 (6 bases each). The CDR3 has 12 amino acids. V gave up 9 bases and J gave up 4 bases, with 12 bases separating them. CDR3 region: CASRGAGETQYF. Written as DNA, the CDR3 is TGTGCCAGTAGGGGGGCCGGAGAGACCCAGTACTTC.

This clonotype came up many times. CDR3 sequence: CASSSPGEPTQYF. The CDR3 DNA sequence: TGTGCCAGCAGCTCGCCAGGGGAACCGACCCAGTACTTC. The J gene is TRBJ2-5, the V gene TRBV7-9; D may be TRBD1 (6 bases). The germline V and J ends were trimmed by 4 bases and 7 bases, with 13 bases remaining between them. Germline V gene lookup returns CDR1 SEHNR and CDR2 FQNEAQ (reference sequence). The CDR3 length is 13 residues.

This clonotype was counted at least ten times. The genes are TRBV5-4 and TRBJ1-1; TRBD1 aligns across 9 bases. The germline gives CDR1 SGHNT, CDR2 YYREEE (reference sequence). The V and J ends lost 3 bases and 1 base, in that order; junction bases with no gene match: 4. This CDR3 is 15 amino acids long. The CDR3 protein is CASSSPGQGNTEAFF. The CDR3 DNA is TGTGCCAGCAGCTCCCCGGGACAGGGGAACACTGAAGCTTTCTTT.

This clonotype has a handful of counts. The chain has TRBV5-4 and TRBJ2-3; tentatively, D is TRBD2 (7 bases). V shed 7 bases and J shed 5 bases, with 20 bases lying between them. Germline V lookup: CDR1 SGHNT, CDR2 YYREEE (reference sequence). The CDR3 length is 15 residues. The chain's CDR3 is CASPATGRGGDTQYF. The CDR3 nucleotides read TGTGCCAGCCCCGCCACGGGGAGGGGGGGAGATACGCAGTATTTT.

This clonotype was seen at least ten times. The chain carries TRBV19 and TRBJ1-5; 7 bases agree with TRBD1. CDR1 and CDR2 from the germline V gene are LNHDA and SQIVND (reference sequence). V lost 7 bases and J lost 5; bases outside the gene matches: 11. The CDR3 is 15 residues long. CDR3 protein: CASKEDRTRYQPQHF. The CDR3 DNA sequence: TGTGCCAGTAAAGAGGACAGGACAAGATATCAGCCCCAGCATTTT.

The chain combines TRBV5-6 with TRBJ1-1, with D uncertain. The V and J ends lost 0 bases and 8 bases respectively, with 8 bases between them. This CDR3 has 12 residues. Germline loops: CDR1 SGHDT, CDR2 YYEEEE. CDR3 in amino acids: CASSLGALEAFF. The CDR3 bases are TGTGCCAGCAGCTTGGGGGCCTTAGAAGCTTTCTTT.

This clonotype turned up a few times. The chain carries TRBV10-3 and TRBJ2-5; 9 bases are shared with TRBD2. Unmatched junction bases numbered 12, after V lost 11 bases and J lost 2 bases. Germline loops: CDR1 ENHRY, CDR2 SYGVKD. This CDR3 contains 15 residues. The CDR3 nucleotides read TGTGCCTCCCGCGGGGCGGGGGGGAATCAAGAGACCCAGTACTTC. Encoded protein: CASRGAGGNQETQYF.

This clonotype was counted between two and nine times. The CDR3 DNA reads as TGTGCCAGCAGTTATATAGAGACCCAGTACTTC. This translates into CASSYIETQYF. The chain couples TRBV6-5 to TRBJ2-5; D call uncertain. The length of the CDR3 is 11 residues. V lost 3 bases and J lost 4, with 3 bases in between. Germline CDR1 is MNHEY and CDR2 is SVGAGI.

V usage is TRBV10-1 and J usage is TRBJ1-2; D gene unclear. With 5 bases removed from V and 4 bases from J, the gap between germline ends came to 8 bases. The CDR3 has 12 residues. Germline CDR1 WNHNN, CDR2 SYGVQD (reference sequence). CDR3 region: CASSNDIYGYTF. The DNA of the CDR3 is TGCGCCAGCAGTAATGATATCTATGGCTACACCTTC.

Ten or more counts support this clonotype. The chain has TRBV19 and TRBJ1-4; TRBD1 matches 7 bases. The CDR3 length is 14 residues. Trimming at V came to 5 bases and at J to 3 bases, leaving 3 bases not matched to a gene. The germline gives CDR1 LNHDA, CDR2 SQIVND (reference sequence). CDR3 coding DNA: TGTGCCAGTAGTCAGACAGGGCCTAATGAAAAACTGTTTTTT. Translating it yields CASSQTGPNEKLFF.